This is a list of T cell receptor beta chains from one sample in a study of vaccination and CD4 T cells after COVID-19. MiXCR, run by TCRdb on the PCR reads, gives a single entry per CDR3 protein. Here the sample spans 20,000 to 25,000 distinct CDR3 sequences, 43% being singletons. The antigens these receptors bind are not known. Sequenced material: CD4+ T cells from blood, cultured in vitro, taken about 7 months after SARS-CoV-2 vaccination. The receptor source for this set is a human donor who had recovered from COVID-19. Both conserved end residues are part of each CDR3. Fields, in order: CDR3 length, J gene, D gene, clone size, V gene, CDR3 protein, CDR3 DNA. A D gene is named only where the DNA matches it firmly. The size of a clone is reported for some rows only, either as once, few or many, or as a class for expanded clones.

len: 16; j_gene: TRBJ2-5; d_gene: .; abundance: few; v_gene: TRBV7-2; CDR3aa: CASSLGVAGALETQYF; CDR3nt: TGTGCCAGCAGCTTAGGGGTCGCAGGTGCCTTAGAGACCCAGTACTTC
len: 14; j_gene: TRBJ2-3; d_gene: TRBD2; abundance: few; v_gene: TRBV20-1; CDR3aa: CSASVAGVPDTQYF; CDR3nt: TGCAGTGCTAGCGTAGCGGGAGTCCCAGATACGCAGTATTTT
len: 16; j_gene: TRBJ2-7; d_gene: .; abundance: .; v_gene: TRBV27; CDR3aa: CASRRGLTPSSYEQYF; CDR3nt: TGTGCCAGCAGACGAGGACTAACCCCAAGCTCCTACGAGCAGTACTTC
len: 13; j_gene: TRBJ2-1; d_gene: .; abundance: .; v_gene: TRBV7-2; CDR3aa: CASSSWGRNEQFF; CDR3nt: TGTGCCAGCAGCTCTTGGGGTAGAAATGAGCAGTTCTTC
len: 16; j_gene: TRBJ1-5; d_gene: .; abundance: once; v_gene: TRBV19; CDR3aa: CASRERVGDSNQPQHF; CDR3nt: TGTGCCAGTAGAGAAAGGGTGGGAGATAGCAATCAGCCCCAGCATTTT
len: 11; j_gene: TRBJ2-7; d_gene: .; abundance: .; v_gene: TRBV19; CDR3aa: CASSNMDEQYF; CDR3nt: TGTGCCAGTAGTAACATGGACGAGCAGTACTTC
len: 13; j_gene: TRBJ2-7; d_gene: .; abundance: .; v_gene: TRBV6-1; CDR3aa: CASSAPSRDEQYF; CDR3nt: TGTGCCAGCAGTGCGCCCTCCAGGGACGAGCAGTACTTC
len: 17; j_gene: TRBJ2-7; d_gene: .; abundance: .; v_gene: TRBV20-1; CDR3aa: CSASPPPLSVRSYEQYF; CDR3nt: TGCAGTGCTAGCCCACCCCCACTTAGCGTACGGTCCTACGAGCAGTACTTC
len: 18; j_gene: TRBJ1-6; d_gene: .; abundance: few; v_gene: TRBV28; CDR3aa: CASSSPATTGYHNSPLHF; CDR3nt: TGTGCCAGCAGTTCACCCGCCACGACAGGCTATCATAATTCACCCCTCCACTTT
len: 11; j_gene: TRBJ2-1; d_gene: .; abundance: .; v_gene: TRBV11-2; CDR3aa: CASSVGNEQFF; CDR3nt: TGTGCCAGCAGTGTGGGTAATGAGCAGTTCTTC
len: 13; j_gene: TRBJ2-7; d_gene: .; abundance: few; v_gene: TRBV20-1; CDR3aa: CSALGTEAYEQYF; CDR3nt: TGCAGTGCTCTAGGTACAGAAGCCTACGAGCAGTACTTC
len: 15; j_gene: TRBJ1-1; d_gene: .; abundance: few; v_gene: TRBV20-1; CDR3aa: CSARAPRGGNTEAFF; CDR3nt: TGCAGTGCTAGAGCTCCTAGGGGTGGGAACACTGAAGCTTTCTTT
len: 12; j_gene: TRBJ1-3; d_gene: .; abundance: .; v_gene: TRBV6-5; CDR3aa: CASSYDGNTIYF; CDR3nt: TGTGCCAGCAGTTACGATGGAAACACCATATATTTT
len: 15; j_gene: TRBJ1-6; d_gene: .; abundance: few; v_gene: TRBV7-8; CDR3aa: CASSTPGRYNSPLHF; CDR3nt: TGTGCCAGCAGCACTCCGGGCCGGTATAATTCACCCCTCCACTTT
len: 14; j_gene: TRBJ1-2; d_gene: .; abundance: few; v_gene: TRBV7-2; CDR3aa: CASSLVRENYGYTF; CDR3nt: TGTGCCAGCAGCTTAGTCCGGGAGAACTATGGCTACACCTTC